This is a list of T cell receptor beta chains from one sample in a study of blood T cell repertoires in COVID-19. Repertoires were generated with immunoSEQ multiplex PCR, while TCRdb's copy carries only in-frame clones and drops some. This table has about 270,000 clones, around nine tenths appearing once. What was sequenced was PBMCs or T cells enriched from blood (not recorded which). Every receptor here comes from a woman under 30 who had recovered from COVID-19. Both conserved end residues are part of each CDR3. A D gene is named only where the DNA matches it firmly. Clone size is stated in some rows and not others, as once, few, many or a class when expanded.

j_gene: TRBJ1-4
d_gene: NA
v_gene: TRBV28
abundance: NA
len: 13
CDR3nt: TGTGCCAGCAGTGCGTGGGCCCGTGAAAAACTGTTTTTT
CDR3aa: CASSAWAREKLFF

j_gene: TRBJ2-7
d_gene: TRBD1
v_gene: TRBV30
abundance: NA
len: 15
CDR3nt: TGTGCCTGGAGTGTACGGGCAGGGGGCCTATACGAGCAGTACTTC
CDR3aa: CAWSVRAGGLYEQYF

j_gene: TRBJ2-5
d_gene: TRBD2
v_gene: TRBV6-6
abundance: NA
len: 20
CDR3nt: TGTGCCAGCAGCTCGCGGGGGGGCCGGACTTTCATGAGACCGCAAGAGACCCAGTACTTC
CDR3aa: CASSSRGGRTFMRPQETQYF

j_gene: TRBJ1-2
d_gene: NA
v_gene: TRBV7-9
abundance: NA
len: 12
CDR3nt: TGTGCCAGCAGCTCCTCCTTCTATGGCTACACCTTC
CDR3aa: CASSSSFYGYTF

j_gene: TRBJ1-3
d_gene: NA
v_gene: TRBV10-2
abundance: NA
len: 14
CDR3nt: TGCGCCAGCAGTGAGCAGGGAACTGGAAACACCATATATTTT
CDR3aa: CASSEQGTGNTIYF

j_gene: TRBJ1-6
d_gene: NA
v_gene: TRBV5-6
abundance: NA
len: 16
CDR3nt: TGTGCCAGCAGCTTGGGTCTTAGCTCCTATAATTCACCCCTCCACTTT
CDR3aa: CASSLGLSSYNSPLHF

j_gene: TRBJ2-3
d_gene: TRBD1
v_gene: TRBV12-3/TRBV12-4
abundance: NA
len: 11
CDR3nt: TGTGCCAGCAGTTTACGCGGGACAGGTAATTTT
CDR3aa: CASSLRGTGNF

j_gene: TRBJ1-2
d_gene: NA
v_gene: TRBV6-5
abundance: once
len: 14
CDR3nt: TGTGCCAGCACCCGAGGGGGAACTCACTATGGCTACACCTTC
CDR3aa: CASTRGGTHYGYTF

j_gene: TRBJ2-3
d_gene: TRBD1
v_gene: TRBV9
abundance: NA
len: 15
CDR3nt: TGTGCCAGCAGCGTAGCCGCAGGGGGCGCAGATACGCAGTATTTT
CDR3aa: CASSVAAGGADTQYF

j_gene: TRBJ1-5
d_gene: TRBD1
v_gene: TRBV28
abundance: NA
len: 17
CDR3nt: TGTGCCAGCACCTGGGACAGGGCGACTACGAGCAATCAGCCCCAGCATTTT
CDR3aa: CASTWDRATTSNQPQHF

j_gene: TRBJ1-1
d_gene: NA
v_gene: TRBV4-2
abundance: NA
len: 16
CDR3nt: TGTGCCAGCAGCCAAATACTACTTACGGGGAACACTGAAGCTTTCTTT
CDR3aa: CASSQILLTGNTEAFF

j_gene: TRBJ1-1
d_gene: NA
v_gene: TRBV3-1/TRBV3-2
abundance: NA
len: 14
CDR3nt: TGTGCCAGCAGCCCTGGAGGCGTGAACACTGAAGCTTTCTTT
CDR3aa: CASSPGGVNTEAFF

j_gene: TRBJ1-2
d_gene: NA
v_gene: TRBV11-3
abundance: NA
len: 14
CDR3nt: TGTGCCAGCAGCCTAGAAGGGGCAGCGAGTGGCTACACCTTC
CDR3aa: CASSLEGAASGYTF

j_gene: TRBJ2-1
d_gene: TRBD2
v_gene: TRBV30
abundance: NA
len: 15
CDR3nt: TGTGCCTGGAGTATAGGACTAGCGGGAGGCGGTGAGCAGTTCTTC
CDR3aa: CAWSIGLAGGGEQFF

j_gene: TRBJ2-3
d_gene: NA
v_gene: TRBV9
abundance: NA
len: 19
CDR3nt: TGTGCCAGCAGCGGAGGGGGTAGCGGGCCCCCAGAGCTTCCAGATACGCAGTATTTT
CDR3aa: CASSGGGSGPPELPDTQYF

j_gene: TRBJ2-1
d_gene: NA
v_gene: TRBV9
abundance: NA
len: 13
CDR3nt: TGTGCCAGCAGCGTATCCCCAGGCAATGAGCAGTTCTTC
CDR3aa: CASSVSPGNEQFF

j_gene: TRBJ1-1
d_gene: TRBD1
v_gene: TRBV5-1
abundance: NA
len: 16
CDR3nt: TGCGCCAGCAGCCCAAAGGGACAGAAGTTGAACACTGAAGCTTTCTTT
CDR3aa: CASSPKGQKLNTEAFF

j_gene: TRBJ1-1
d_gene: NA
v_gene: TRBV7-2
abundance: NA
len: 13
CDR3nt: TGTGCCAGCAGCGCAGGATGGGCCACTGAAGCTTTCTTT
CDR3aa: CASSAGWATEAFF

j_gene: TRBJ2-5
d_gene: NA
v_gene: TRBV18
abundance: NA
len: 15
CDR3nt: TGTGCCAGCTCACCGGTACGGGAACCCCAAGAGACCCAGTACTTC
CDR3aa: CASSPVREPQETQYF

j_gene: TRBJ1-1
d_gene: NA
v_gene: TRBV7-8
abundance: NA
len: 14
CDR3nt: TGTGCCAGCAGCTTAGCGCTGGCGAACACTGAAGCTTTCTTT
CDR3aa: CASSLALANTEAFF

j_gene: TRBJ2-1
d_gene: NA
v_gene: TRBV12-5
abundance: NA
len: 15
CDR3nt: TGTGCTAGTGGTTCTACGGGCGGGGTCTTCAATGAGCAGTTCTTC
CDR3aa: CASGSTGGVFNEQFF

j_gene: TRBJ2-5
d_gene: TRBD1
v_gene: TRBV10-3
abundance: NA
len: 15
CDR3nt: TGTGCCACAACCCGGGACAGGGCGATAGAGGAGACCCAGTACTTC
CDR3aa: CATTRDRAIEETQYF

j_gene: TRBJ2-7
d_gene: TRBD2
v_gene: TRBV30
abundance: NA
len: 15
CDR3nt: TGTGCCTCACTCCGGACTAGCGGAATTCCCTACGAGCAGTACTTC
CDR3aa: CASLRTSGIPYEQYF

j_gene: TRBJ2-3
d_gene: NA
v_gene: TRBV28
abundance: NA
len: 15
CDR3nt: TGTGCCAGCAGTCCTTTCAGGGGCAGTACAGATACGCAGTATTTT
CDR3aa: CASSPFRGSTDTQYF

j_gene: TRBJ2-1
d_gene: NA
v_gene: TRBV27
abundance: NA
len: 12
CDR3nt: TGTGCCAGCAGTCGGCCTGACTCTGAGCAGTTCTTC
CDR3aa: CASSRPDSEQFF

j_gene: TRBJ2-3
d_gene: TRBD2
v_gene: TRBV9
abundance: NA
len: 16
CDR3nt: TGTGCCAGCGGAGCACTAGCGGGAGGAATCACAGATACGCAGTATTTT
CDR3aa: CASGALAGGITDTQYF

j_gene: TRBJ1-2
d_gene: NA
v_gene: TRBV27
abundance: NA
len: 15
CDR3nt: TGTGCCAGCAGAACCGACGCGAGGGACTCCTATGGCTACACCTTC
CDR3aa: CASRTDARDSYGYTF

j_gene: TRBJ1-2
d_gene: TRBD1
v_gene: TRBV3-1/TRBV3-2
abundance: NA
len: 15
CDR3nt: TGTGCCAGCAGCCCAACCGGGACAGGGGACTATGGCTACACCTTC
CDR3aa: CASSPTGTGDYGYTF

j_gene: TRBJ2-7
d_gene: NA
v_gene: TRBV28
abundance: NA
len: 13
CDR3nt: TGTGCCAGCAGGGTACCAGGGTGGTACGAGCAGTACTTC
CDR3aa: CASRVPGWYEQYF

j_gene: TRBJ1-1
d_gene: NA
v_gene: TRBV9
abundance: NA
len: 14
CDR3nt: TGTGCCAGCAGCGTGAGTGAATCCACAGGGAAAGCTTTCTTT
CDR3aa: CASSVSESTGKAFF

j_gene: TRBJ1-2
d_gene: NA
v_gene: TRBV2
abundance: NA
len: 15
CDR3nt: TGTGCCAGCAGTGAAGTCGGGGGGGACGTTAACGGCTACACCTTC
CDR3aa: CASSEVGGDVNGYTF

j_gene: TRBJ1-2
d_gene: NA
v_gene: TRBV4-2
abundance: NA
len: 15
CDR3nt: TGTGCCAGCAGCCAAGACGTAGGGACTGACTATGGCTACACCTTC
CDR3aa: CASSQDVGTDYGYTF

j_gene: TRBJ2-3
d_gene: NA
v_gene: TRBV28
abundance: NA
len: 13
CDR3nt: TGTGCCAGCAGCCCCACCAGCGGGGATACGCAGTATTTT
CDR3aa: CASSPTSGDTQYF

j_gene: TRBJ2-1
d_gene: NA
v_gene: TRBV6-5
abundance: NA
len: 14
CDR3nt: TGTGCCAGCAGCCAGACTAGACGAATCAATGAGCAGTTCTTC
CDR3aa: CASSQTRRINEQFF

j_gene: TRBJ1-5
d_gene: NA
v_gene: TRBV19
abundance: once
len: 14
CDR3nt: TGTGCCAGTAGTGGGGGAGGTGGCAATCAGCCCCAGCATTTT
CDR3aa: CASSGGGGNQPQHF

j_gene: TRBJ2-3
d_gene: TRBD1
v_gene: TRBV19
abundance: NA
len: 17
CDR3nt: TGTGCCAGTAGTATAGGCTGGGACAGGCCTAGCACAGATACGCAGTATTTT
CDR3aa: CASSIGWDRPSTDTQYF

j_gene: TRBJ2-2
d_gene: NA
v_gene: TRBV6-1
abundance: NA
len: 16
CDR3nt: TGTGCCAGCAGTGAAGAAAAGCCCTTCCACACCGGGGAGCTGTTTTTT
CDR3aa: CASSEEKPFHTGELFF

j_gene: TRBJ2-3
d_gene: TRBD2
v_gene: TRBV2
abundance: NA
len: 16
CDR3nt: TGTGCCAGCAGCCCAGGACTAGCGGGGGGCACAGATACGCAGTATTTT
CDR3aa: CASSPGLAGGTDTQYF

j_gene: TRBJ1-6
d_gene: NA
v_gene: TRBV5-4
abundance: NA
len: 15
CDR3nt: TGTGCCAGCAGCAGGGGGACGGTAATCGGTTCACCCCTCCACTTT
CDR3aa: CASSRGTVIGSPLHF

j_gene: TRBJ1-1
d_gene: NA
v_gene: TRBV27
abundance: NA
len: 16
CDR3nt: TGTGCCAGCAGTCCCTCCGGGGATTACACGATCACTGAAGCTTTCTTT
CDR3aa: CASSPSGDYTITEAFF

j_gene: TRBJ1-1
d_gene: NA
v_gene: TRBV18
abundance: once
len: 15
CDR3nt: TGTGCCAGCTCCCGACTAGGGGCCCAGGACACTGAAGCTTTCTTT
CDR3aa: CASSRLGAQDTEAFF

j_gene: TRBJ2-1
d_gene: TRBD2
v_gene: TRBV9
abundance: NA
len: 16
CDR3nt: TGTGCCAGCAGCCCCTTCGGACTAGCGGGGGGCAATGAGCAGTTCTTC
CDR3aa: CASSPFGLAGGNEQFF